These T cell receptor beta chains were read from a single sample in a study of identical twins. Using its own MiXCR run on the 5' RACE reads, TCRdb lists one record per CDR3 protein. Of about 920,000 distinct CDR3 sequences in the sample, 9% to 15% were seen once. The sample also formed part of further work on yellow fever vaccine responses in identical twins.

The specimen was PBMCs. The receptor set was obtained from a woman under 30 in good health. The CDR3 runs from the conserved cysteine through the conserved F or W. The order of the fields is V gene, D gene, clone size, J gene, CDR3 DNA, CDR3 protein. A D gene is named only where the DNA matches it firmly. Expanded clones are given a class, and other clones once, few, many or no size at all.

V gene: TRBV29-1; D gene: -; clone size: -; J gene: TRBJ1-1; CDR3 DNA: TGCAGCGTTAAGACCGGGACCATGAACACTGAAGCTTTCTTT; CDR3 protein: CSVKTGTMNTEAFF
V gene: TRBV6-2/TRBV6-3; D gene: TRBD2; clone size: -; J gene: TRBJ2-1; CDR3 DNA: TGTGCCAGCAGTCATAGCGGGGGGCCGAGCAATGAGCAGTTCTTC; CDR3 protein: CASSHSGGPSNEQFF
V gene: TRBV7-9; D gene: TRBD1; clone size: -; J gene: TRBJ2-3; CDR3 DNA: TGTGCCAGCAGCTTCGACCGGGACAGGGTCACAGATACGCAGTATTTT; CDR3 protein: CASSFDRDRVTDTQYF
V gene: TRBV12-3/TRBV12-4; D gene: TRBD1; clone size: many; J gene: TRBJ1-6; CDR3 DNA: TGTGCCAGCAGTTTCGGGACAGATAATTCACCCCTCCACTTT; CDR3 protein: CASSFGTDNSPLHF
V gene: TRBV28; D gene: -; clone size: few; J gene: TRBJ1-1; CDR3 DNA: TGTGCCAGCAGCCTTCCTCCGGTCACTGAAGCTTTCTTT; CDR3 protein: CASSLPPVTEAFF
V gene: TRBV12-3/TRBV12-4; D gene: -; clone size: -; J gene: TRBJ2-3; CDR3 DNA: TGTGCCAGCAGTTTGATCGTGCGAGATACGCAGTATTTT; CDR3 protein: CASSLIVRDTQYF
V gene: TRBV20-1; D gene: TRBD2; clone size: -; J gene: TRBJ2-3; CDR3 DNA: TGCAGCTCTAGTTCCGAGACTAGCGGGAGCCAGACAGATACGCAGTATTTT; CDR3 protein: CSSSSETSGSQTDTQYF
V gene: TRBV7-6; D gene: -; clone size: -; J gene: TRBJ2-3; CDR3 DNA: TGTGCCAGCAGCTTAGGGGTTTCGGTGCCAGATACGCAGTATTTT; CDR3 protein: CASSLGVSVPDTQYF
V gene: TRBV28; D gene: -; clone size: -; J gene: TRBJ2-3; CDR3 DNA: TGTGCCAGCAGTTTAATGGGAAAAAGCACAGATACGCAGTATTTT; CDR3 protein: CASSLMGKSTDTQYF
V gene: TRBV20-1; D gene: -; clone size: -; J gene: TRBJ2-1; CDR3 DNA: TGCAGTGCCCCCCTGCGAGGTAGCTCCTACAATGAGCAGTTCTTC; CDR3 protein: CSAPLRGSSYNEQFF
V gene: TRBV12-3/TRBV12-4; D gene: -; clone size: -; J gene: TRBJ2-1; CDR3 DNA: TGTGCCAGCAGTTTAGGGGGGCAGGCAAAGCAGTTCTTC; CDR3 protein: CASSLGGQAKQFF
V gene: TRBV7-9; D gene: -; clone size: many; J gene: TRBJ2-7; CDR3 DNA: TGTGCCAGCACCCGAAGTGCTAGCGAGCAGTACTTC; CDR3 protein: CASTRSASEQYF
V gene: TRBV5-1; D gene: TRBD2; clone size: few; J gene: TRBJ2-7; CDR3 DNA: TGCGCCAGCGGAGGGGACGAGCGGGGGACCTACGAGCAGTACTTC; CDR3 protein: CASGGDERGTYEQYF
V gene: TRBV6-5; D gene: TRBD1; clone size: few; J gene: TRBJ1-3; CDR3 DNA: TGTGCCAGCAGTTACAGGGGGCTTCGTGGAAACACCATATATTTT; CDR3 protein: CASSYRGLRGNTIYF
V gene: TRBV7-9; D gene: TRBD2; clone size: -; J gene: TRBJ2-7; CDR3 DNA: TGTGCCAGCAGCTTCCCTGGACTAGTCGACGAGCAGTACTTC; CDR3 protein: CASSFPGLVDEQYF
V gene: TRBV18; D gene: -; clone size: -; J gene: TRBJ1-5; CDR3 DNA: TGTGCCAGCTCACCACCGAAGGGCCAGCCCCAGCATTTT; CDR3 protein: CASSPPKGQPQHF
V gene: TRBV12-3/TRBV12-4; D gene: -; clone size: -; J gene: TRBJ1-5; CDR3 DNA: TGTGCCAGCAACCTGGGGGGATGGGGAGACAATCAGCCCCAGCATTTT; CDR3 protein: CASNLGGWGDNQPQHF
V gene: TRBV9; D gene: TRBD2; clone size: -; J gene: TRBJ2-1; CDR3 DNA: TGTGCCAGCAGCGTCACGGGGGGCTACAATGAGCAGTTCTTC; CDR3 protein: CASSVTGGYNEQFF
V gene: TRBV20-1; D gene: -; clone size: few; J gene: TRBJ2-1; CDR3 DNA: TGCAGTGCAGCTACCGGGACCACCAACAATGAGCAGTTCTTC; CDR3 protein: CSAATGTTNNEQFF
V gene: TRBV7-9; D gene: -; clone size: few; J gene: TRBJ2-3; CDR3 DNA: TGTGCCAGCAGCATCGGATCGAGCACAGATACGCAGTATTTT; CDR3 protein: CASSIGSSTDTQYF
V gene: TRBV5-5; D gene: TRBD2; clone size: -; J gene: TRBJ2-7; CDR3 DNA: TGTGCCAGCAGCTTGGTGGTGAGCGGGAGGGCTTCCTACGAGCAGTACTTC; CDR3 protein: CASSLVVSGRASYEQYF
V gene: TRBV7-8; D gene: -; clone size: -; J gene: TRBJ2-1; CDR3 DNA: TGTGCCAGCCTCCCGGTGGGGTACAATGAGCAGTTCTTC; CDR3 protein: CASLPVGYNEQFF
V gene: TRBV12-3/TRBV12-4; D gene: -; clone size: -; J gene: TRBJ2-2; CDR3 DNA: TGTGCCAGCAGTGTTGACAGTATATTCACCGGGGAGCTGTTTTTT; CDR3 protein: CASSVDSIFTGELFF
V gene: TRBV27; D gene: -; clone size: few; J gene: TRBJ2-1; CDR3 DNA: TGTGCCAGCATCACCATACAGCCCCTCCTGATGAGCGATGAGCAGTTCTTC; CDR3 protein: CASITIQPLLMSDEQFF
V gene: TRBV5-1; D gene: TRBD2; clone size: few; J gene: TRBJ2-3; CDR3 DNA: TGCGCCAGCAGACGGACCAGCGGGATTGTTGGAGATACGCAGTATTTT; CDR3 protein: CASRRTSGIVGDTQYF
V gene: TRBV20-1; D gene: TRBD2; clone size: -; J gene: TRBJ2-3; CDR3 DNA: TGCAGTGCTAGAGTAGGGACTAGCGGGGAAGCAGATACGCAGTATTTT; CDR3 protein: CSARVGTSGEADTQYF
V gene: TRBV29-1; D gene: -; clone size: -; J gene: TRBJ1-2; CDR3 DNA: TGCAGCGTTGAAACTGTCTATGGCCACACCTTC; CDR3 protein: CSVETVYGHTF
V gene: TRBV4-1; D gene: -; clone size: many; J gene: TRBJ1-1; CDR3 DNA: TGCGCCAGCAGCCAAGCCAGGCCGCGATCCAGGGACACTGAAGCTTTCTTT; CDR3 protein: CASSQARPRSRDTEAFF
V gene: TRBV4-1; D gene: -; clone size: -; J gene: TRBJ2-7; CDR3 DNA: TGCGCCAGCAGCCAAGGTGGAGGGCGGCTTTCCTACGAGCAGTACTTC; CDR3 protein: CASSQGGGRLSYEQYF
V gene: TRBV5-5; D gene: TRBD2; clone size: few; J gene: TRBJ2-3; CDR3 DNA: TGTGCCAGCAGCTTGCGACGGCGGGAGGGCGATACGCAGTATTTT; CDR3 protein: CASSLRRREGDTQYF
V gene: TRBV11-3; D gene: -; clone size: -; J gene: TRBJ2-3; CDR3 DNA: TGTGCCAGCAGCTTAGGGCTTCAGGTAGATACGCAGTATTTT; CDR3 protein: CASSLGLQVDTQYF
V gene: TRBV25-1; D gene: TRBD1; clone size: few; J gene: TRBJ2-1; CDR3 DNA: TGTGCCAGCAGCAGACAGGGGTTATCCTACAATGAGCAGTTCTTC; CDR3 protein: CASSRQGLSYNEQFF
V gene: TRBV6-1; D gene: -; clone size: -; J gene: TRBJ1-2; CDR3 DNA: TGTGCCAGCAGGAGGTCGGTGCCTTCACAGGGCTACACCTTC; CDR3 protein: CASRRSVPSQGYTF
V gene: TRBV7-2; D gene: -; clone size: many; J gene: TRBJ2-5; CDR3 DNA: TGTGCCAGCAGCTTAGCCGCGATATGGACGGACCAAGAGACCCAGTACTTC; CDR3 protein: CASSLAAIWTDQETQYF
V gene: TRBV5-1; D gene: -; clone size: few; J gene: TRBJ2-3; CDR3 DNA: TGCGCCAGCAGCTTGGGGCTTACCACAGATACGCAGTATTTT; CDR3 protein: CASSLGLTTDTQYF
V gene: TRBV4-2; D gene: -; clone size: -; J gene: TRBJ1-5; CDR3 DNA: TGTGCCAGGAGCCCCGGGCTCCTCGGCTGGCCACAGCATTTT; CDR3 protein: CARSPGLLGWPQHF
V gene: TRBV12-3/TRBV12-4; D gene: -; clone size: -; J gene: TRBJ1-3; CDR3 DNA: TGTGCCAGCCTGAGAGGGGGAAACACCATATATTTT; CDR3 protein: CASLRGGNTIYF
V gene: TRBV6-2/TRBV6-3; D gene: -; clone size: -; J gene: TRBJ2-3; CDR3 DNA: TGTGCCAGCACTTTTGTAGGCAGCACAGATACGCAGTATTTT; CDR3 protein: CASTFVGSTDTQYF
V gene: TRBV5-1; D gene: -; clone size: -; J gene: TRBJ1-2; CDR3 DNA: TGCGCCAGCAGCTTGGAGGTACCCTCAGAAGGCTACACCTTC; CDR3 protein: CASSLEVPSEGYTF
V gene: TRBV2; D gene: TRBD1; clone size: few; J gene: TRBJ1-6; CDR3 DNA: TGTGCCAGCAGTGAACGACAGGGTAATAATTCACCCCTCCACTTT; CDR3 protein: CASSERQGNNSPLHF
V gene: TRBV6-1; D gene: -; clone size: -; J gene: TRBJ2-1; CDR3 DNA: TGTGCCAGCAGCACCGGGCCACACCGCTCCTACAATGAGCAGTTCTTC; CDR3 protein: CASSTGPHRSYNEQFF
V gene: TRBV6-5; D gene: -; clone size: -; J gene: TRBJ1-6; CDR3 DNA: TGTGCCAGCAGTTACTCGATCGGGGGAAGCTCCTATAATTCACCCCTCCACTTT; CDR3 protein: CASSYSIGGSSYNSPLHF
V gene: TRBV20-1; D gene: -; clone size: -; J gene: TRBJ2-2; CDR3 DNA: TGCAGTGCCCTCACATATAGACAGAAAACCTACACCGGGGAGCTGTTTTTT; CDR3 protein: CSALTYRQKTYTGELFF
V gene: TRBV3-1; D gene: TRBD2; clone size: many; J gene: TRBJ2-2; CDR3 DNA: TGTGCCAGCATAGATAGCGGGAGTACCGGGGAGCTGTTTTTT; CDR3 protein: CASIDSGSTGELFF
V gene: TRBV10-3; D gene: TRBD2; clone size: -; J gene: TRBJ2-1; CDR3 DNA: TGTGCCATCAGCCTGACTAGCGGGGGGGCCCCTATGTACAATGAGCAGTTCTTC; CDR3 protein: CAISLTSGGAPMYNEQFF
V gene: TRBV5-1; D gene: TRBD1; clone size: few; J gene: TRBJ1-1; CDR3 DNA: TGCGCCAGCAGGCCGACAGGGCACACTGAAGCTTTCTTT; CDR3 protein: CASRPTGHTEAFF
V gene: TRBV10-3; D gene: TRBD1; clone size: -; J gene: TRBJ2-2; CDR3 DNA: TGTGCCATCAGTGAAGGGGGCCTCACCGGGGAGCTGTTTTTT; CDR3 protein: CAISEGGLTGELFF
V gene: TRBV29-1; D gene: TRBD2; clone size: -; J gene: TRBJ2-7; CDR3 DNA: TGCAGCGTGTTTAGCGGGAGAAACTACGAGCAGTACTTC; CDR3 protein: CSVFSGRNYEQYF
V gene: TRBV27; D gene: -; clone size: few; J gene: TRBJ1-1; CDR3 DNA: TGTGCCAGCAGTTTTGTGGGACACTCATCGAACACTGAAGCTTTCTTT; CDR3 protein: CASSFVGHSSNTEAFF